This T cell receptor beta chain was retrieved from a study of T cell responses to AZD1222 COVID-19 vaccine. Sequenced by immunoSEQ multiplex PCR; TCRdb stores in-frame clones only, minus some. The sample has about 94,000 clones, around nine tenths seen once; the top ten hold roughly 15%. A word on this clone: Its antigen is unknown.

Broader study findings: CD4 TCRs associated with vaccination spanned spike, dominating at 160-218 and 743-854.

The CDR3 runs to 14 residues. Germline values: CDR1 MRHNA, CDR2 SNTAGT. With 7 bases clipped from V and 4 bases from J, the junction kept 7 bases outside the gene matches. This TCR derives from an adult in good health. The chain links TRBV6-4 to TRBJ1-5; 7 bases are shared with TRBD1. Material: peripheral blood, obtained on day 0 of AZD1222 vaccination. The CDR3 nucleotides read TGTGCCAGCACTGCCCAGGACAGGAATCAGCCCCAGCATTTT. Translation gives CASTAQDRNQPQHF.